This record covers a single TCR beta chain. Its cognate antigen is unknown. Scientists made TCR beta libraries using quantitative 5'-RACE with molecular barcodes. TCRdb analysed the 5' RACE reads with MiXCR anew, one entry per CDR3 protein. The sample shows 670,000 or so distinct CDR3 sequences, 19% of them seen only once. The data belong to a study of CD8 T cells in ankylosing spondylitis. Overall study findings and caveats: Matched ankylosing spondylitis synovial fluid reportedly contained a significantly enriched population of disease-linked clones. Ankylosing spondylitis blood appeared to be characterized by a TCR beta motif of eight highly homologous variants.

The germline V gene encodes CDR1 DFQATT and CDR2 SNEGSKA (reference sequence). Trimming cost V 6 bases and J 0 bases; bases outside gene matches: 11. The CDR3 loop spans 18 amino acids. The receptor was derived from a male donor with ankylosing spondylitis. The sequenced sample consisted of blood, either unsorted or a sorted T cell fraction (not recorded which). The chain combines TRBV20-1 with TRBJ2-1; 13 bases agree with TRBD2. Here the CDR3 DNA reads TGCAGTGCCTTGACTAGCGGGGGGCTAAAAAGCTCCTACAATGAGCAGTTCTTC. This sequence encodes CSALTSGGLKSSYNEQFF.